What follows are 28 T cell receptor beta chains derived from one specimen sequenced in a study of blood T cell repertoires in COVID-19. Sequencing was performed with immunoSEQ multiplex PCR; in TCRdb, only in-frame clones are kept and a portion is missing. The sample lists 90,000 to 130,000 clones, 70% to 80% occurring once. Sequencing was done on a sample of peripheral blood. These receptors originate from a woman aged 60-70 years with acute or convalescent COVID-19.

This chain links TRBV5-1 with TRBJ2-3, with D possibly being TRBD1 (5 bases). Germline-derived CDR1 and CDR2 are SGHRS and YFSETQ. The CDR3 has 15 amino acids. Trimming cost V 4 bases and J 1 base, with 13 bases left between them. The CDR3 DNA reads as TGCGCCAGCAGCCTCAGGGTTTCCGGCACAGATACGCAGTATTTT. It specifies CASSLRVSGTDTQYF.

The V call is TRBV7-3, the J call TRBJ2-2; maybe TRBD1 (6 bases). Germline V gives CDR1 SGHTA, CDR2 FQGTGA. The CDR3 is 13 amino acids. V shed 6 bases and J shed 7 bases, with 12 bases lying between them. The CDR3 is CASSRGNDGELFF. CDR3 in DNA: TGTGCCAGCAGTAGGGGGAACGACGGGGAGCTGTTTTTT.

CDR3 in DNA: TGTGCCAGCTGGGGCCAGGGTTTAACTGAAGCTTTCTTT. It encodes CASWGQGLTEAFF. The chain joins TRBV2 to TRBJ1-1, with D possibly matching TRBD1 (5 bases). Germline V gene data show CDR1 as SNHLY and CDR2 as FYNNEI. This CDR3 is 13 amino acids long. V gave up 8 bases and J gave up 5 bases, with 15 bases separating them.

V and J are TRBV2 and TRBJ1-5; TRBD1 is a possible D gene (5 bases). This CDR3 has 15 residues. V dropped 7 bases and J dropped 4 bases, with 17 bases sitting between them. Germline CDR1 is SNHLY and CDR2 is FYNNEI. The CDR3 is CASKFGAGRNQPQHF. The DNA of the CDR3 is TGTGCCAGCAAATTTGGGGCAGGGCGTAATCAGCCCCAGCATTTT.

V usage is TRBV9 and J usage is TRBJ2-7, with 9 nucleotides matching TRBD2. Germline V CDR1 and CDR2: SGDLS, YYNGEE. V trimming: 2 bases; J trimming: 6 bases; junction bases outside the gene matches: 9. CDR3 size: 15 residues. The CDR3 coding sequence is TGTGCCAGCAGCGTCGGCGGGGGGGCCATCTCCGAGCAGTACTTC. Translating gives CASSVGGGAISEQYF.

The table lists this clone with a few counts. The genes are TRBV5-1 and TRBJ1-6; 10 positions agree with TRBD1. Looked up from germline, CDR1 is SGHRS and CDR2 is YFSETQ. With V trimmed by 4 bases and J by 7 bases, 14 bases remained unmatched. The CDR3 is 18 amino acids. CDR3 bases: TGCGCCAGCAGCCTCCGGGACAGGGGAAGGGCAAAGAATTCACCCCTCCACTTT. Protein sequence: CASSLRDRGRAKNSPLHF.

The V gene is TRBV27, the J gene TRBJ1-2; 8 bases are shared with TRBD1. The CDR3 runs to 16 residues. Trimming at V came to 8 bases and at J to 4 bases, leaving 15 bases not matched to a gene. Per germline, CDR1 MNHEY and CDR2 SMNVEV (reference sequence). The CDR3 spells CASRKPGTGSSYGYTF. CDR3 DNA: TGTGCCAGCCGTAAACCTGGGACAGGAAGCTCCTATGGCTACACCTTC.

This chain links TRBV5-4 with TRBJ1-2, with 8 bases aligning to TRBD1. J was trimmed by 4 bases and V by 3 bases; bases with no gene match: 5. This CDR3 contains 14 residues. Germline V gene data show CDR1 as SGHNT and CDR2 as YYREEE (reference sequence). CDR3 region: CASSSQGAGYGYTF. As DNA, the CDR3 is TGTGCCAGCAGCTCCCAGGGGGCCGGCTATGGCTACACCTTC. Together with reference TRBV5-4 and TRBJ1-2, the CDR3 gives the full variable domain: ETGVTQSPTHLIKTRGQQVTLRCSSQSGHNTVSWYQQALGQGPQFIFQYYREEENGRGNFPPRFSGLQFPNYSSELNVNALELDDSALYLCASSSQGAGYGYTFGSGTRLTVV.

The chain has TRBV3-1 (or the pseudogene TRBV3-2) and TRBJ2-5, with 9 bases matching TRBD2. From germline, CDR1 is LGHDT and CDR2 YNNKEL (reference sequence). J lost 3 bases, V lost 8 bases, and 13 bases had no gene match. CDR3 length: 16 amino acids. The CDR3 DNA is TGTGCCAGCTCCCGGGCTAGCGGGGTGGGTGAAGAGACCCAGTACTTC. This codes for CASSRASGVGEETQYF.

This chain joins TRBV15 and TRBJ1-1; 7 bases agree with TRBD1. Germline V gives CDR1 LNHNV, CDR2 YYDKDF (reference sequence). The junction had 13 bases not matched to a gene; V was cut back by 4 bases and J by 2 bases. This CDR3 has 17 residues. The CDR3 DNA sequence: TGTGCCACCAGCACCCCCCTAACCGGGACAGCCAACACTGAAGCTTTCTTT. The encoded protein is CATSTPLTGTANTEAFF.

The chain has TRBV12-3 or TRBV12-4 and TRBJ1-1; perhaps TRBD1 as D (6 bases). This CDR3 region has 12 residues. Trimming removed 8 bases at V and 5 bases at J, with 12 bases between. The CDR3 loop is CASGTFGTEAFF. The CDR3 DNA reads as TGTGCCAGCGGGACATTTGGGACTGAAGCTTTCTTT.

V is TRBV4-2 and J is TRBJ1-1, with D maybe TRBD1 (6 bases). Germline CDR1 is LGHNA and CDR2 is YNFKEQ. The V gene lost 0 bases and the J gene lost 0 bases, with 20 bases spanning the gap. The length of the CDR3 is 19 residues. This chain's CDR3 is CASSQEGPRGKYVNTEAFF. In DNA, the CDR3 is TGTGCCAGCAGCCAAGAAGGGCCGAGGGGGAAGTATGTGAACACTGAAGCTTTCTTT.

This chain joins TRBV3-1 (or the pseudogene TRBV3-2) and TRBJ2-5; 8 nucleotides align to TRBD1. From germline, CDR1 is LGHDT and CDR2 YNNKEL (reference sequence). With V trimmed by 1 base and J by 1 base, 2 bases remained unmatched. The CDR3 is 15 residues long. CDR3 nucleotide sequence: TGTGCCAGCAGCCAAGGACAGGGGCCCCAAGAGACCCAGTACTTC. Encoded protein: CASSQGQGPQETQYF.

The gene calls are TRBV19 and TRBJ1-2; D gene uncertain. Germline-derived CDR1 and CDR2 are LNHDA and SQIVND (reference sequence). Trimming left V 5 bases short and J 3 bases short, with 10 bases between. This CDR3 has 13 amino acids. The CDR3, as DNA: TGTGCCAGTAGTCCAGGATTGTACTATGGCTACACCTTC. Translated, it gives CASSPGLYYGYTF. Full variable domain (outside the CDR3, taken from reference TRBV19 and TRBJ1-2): DGGITQSPKYLFRKEGQNVTLSCEQNLNHDAMYWYRQDPGQGLRLIYYSQIVNDFQKGDIAEGYSVSREKKESFPLTVTSAQKNPTAFYLCASSPGLYYGYTFGSGTRLTVV.

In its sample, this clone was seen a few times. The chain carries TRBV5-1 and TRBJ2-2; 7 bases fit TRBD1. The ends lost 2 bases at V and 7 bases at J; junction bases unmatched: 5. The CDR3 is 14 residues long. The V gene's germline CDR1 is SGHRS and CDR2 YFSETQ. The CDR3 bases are TGCGCCAGCAGCTTACAGGGGCAGGGCGGGGAGCTGTTTTTT. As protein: CASSLQGQGGELFF.

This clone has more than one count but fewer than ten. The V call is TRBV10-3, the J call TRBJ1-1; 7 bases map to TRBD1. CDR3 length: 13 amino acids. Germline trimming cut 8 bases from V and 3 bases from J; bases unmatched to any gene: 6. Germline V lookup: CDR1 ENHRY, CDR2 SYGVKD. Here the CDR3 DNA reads TGTGCCATCGGCAGGGGGATAGACACTGAAGCTTTCTTT. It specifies CAIGRGIDTEAFF.

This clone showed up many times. CDR3 nucleotide sequence: TGTGCCACCAGTGATGCTAGGACAGATACGCAGTATTTT. Its protein is CATSDARTDTQYF. This chain joins TRBV24-1 and TRBJ2-3; D is unresolved. CDR1 and CDR2 from the germline V gene are KGHDR and SFDVKD. V dropped 3 bases and J dropped 3 bases, with 6 bases sitting between them. The length of the CDR3 is 13 residues.

The CDR3 coding sequence is TGTGCCAGCAGCATAAGGACGGGACAGGGAAGGAACACTGAAGCTTTCTTT. Its translation is CASSIRTGQGRNTEAFF. The rearrangement joins TRBV21-1 to TRBJ1-1; the table's D call TRBD1 went unverified against the DNA. TRBV21-1 is an annotated pseudogene. This CDR3 is built from 17 residues.

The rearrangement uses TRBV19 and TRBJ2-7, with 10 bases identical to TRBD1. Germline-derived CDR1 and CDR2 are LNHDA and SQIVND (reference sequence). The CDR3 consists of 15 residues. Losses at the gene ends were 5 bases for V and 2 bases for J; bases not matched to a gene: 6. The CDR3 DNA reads TGTGCCAGTAGTGTTTCCGGGACAGGGGCCTACGAGCAGTACTTC. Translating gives CASSVSGTGAYEQYF.

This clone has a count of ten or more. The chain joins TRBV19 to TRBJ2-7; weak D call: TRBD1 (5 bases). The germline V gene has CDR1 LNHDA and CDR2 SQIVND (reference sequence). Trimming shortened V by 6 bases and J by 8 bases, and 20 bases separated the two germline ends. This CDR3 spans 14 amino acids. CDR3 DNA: TGTGCCAGTAGCCCCCCAGGGATAATCACTCAGCAGTACTTC. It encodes CASSPPGIITQQYF.

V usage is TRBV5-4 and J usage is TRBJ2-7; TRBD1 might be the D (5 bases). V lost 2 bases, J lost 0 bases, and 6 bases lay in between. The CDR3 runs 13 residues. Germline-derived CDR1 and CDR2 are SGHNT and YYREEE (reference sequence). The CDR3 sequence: CASSFDSSYEQYF. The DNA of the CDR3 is TGTGCCAGCAGCTTTGACAGCTCCTACGAGCAGTACTTC. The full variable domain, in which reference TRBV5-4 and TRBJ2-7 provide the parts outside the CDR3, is ETGVTQSPTHLIKTRGQQVTLRCSSQSGHNTVSWYQQALGQGPQFIFQYYREEENGRGNFPPRFSGLQFPNYSSELNVNALELDDSALYLCASSFDSSYEQYFGPGTRLTVT.

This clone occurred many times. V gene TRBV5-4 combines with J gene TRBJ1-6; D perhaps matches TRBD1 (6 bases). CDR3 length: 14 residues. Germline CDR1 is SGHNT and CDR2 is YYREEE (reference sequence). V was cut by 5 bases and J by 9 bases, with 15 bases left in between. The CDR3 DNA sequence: TGTGCCAGCAGTTATACAGGGATTACTTCACCCCTCCACTTT. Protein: CASSYTGITSPLHF.

The chain's CDR3 is CASSPRETETQYF. CDR3 in DNA: TGTGCCAGCAGCCCCAGGGAAACGGAGACCCAGTACTTC. The rearrangement links TRBV7-8 to TRBJ2-5, with D possibly being TRBD1 (5 bases). V lost 5 bases to trimming and J lost 5 bases, with 12 bases between them. In germline, CDR1 is SGHVS, CDR2 FQNEAQ. This CDR3 has 13 residues.

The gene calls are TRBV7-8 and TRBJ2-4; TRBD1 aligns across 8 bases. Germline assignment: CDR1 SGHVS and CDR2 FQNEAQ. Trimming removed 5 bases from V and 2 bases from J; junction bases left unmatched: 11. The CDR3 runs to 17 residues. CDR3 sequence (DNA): TGTGCCAGCAGCCTCCTCGACAGGGGAGGATCCAAAAACATTCAGTACTTC. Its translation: CASSLLDRGGSKNIQYF.

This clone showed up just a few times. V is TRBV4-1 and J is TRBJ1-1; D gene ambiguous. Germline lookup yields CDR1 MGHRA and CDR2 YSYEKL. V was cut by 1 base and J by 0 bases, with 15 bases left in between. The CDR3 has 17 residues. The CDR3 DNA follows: TGCGCCAGCAGCCAAGCGGTCGGTGGGGAGATGAACACTGAAGCTTTCTTT. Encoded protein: CASSQAVGGEMNTEAFF.

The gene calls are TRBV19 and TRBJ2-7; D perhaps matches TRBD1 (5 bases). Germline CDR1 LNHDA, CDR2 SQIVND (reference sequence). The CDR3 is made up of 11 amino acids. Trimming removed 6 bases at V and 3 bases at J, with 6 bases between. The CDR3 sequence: CASRQGYEQYF. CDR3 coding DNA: TGTGCCAGTAGGCAGGGCTACGAGCAGTACTTC.

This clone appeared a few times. The CDR3 sequence is CASSKERRNEQFF. DNA of the CDR3: TGTGCCAGCAGCAAAGAGAGGAGAAATGAGCAGTTCTTC. The V call is TRBV21-1, the J call TRBJ2-1; the table's D call TRBD2 went unverified against the DNA. TRBV21-1 corresponds to a pseudogene. The CDR3 runs to 13 residues.

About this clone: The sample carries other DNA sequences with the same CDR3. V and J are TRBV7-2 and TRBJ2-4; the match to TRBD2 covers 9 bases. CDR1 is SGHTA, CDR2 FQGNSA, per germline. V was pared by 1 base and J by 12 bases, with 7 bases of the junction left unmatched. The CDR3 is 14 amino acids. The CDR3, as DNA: TGTGCCAGCAGCTTAGGCGGGGGGGCGGGGACTCAGTACTTC. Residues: CASSLGGGAGTQYF.